This T cell receptor (beta chain) was profiled in a study of control samples from healthy donors and cancer patients. The CDR3 has 14 amino acids. Method: immunoSEQ multiplex PCR; TCRdb's copy keeps in-frame clones and lacks some. In the table there are 150,000 to 200,000 clones, 85% to 90% of which are singletons. The sample comprised blood. This clonotype was sampled from a woman in her fifties or sixties in good health. The chain is built from TRBV12-2 and TRBJ2-3. TRBV12-2 is listed as a pseudogene. The CDR3 spells CASRSLSCTDTQYF. The CDR3 DNA follows: TGTGCAAGTCGCTCCTTGTCATGCACAGATACGCAGTATTTT.